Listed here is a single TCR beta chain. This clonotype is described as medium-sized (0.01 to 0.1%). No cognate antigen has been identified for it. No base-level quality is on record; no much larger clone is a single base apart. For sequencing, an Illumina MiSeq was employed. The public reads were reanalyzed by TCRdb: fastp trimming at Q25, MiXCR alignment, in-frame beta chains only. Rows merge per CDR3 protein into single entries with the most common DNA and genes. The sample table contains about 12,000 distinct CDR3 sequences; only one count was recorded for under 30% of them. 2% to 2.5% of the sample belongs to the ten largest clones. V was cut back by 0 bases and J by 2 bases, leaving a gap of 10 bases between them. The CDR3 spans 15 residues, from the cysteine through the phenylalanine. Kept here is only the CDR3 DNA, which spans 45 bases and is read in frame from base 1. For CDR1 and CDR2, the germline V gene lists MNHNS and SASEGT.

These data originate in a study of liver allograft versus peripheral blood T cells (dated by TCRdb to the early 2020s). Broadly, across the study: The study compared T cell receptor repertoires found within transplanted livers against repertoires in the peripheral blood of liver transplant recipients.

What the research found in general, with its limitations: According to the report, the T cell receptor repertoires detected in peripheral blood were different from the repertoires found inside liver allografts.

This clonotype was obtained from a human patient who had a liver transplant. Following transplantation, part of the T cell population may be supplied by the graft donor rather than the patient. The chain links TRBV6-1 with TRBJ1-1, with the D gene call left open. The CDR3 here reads CASSEALLTNTEAFF. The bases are TGTGCCAGCAGTGAAGCCCTTCTGACAAACACTGAAGCTTTCTTT.